Presented here are 21 T cell receptor beta chains from one specimen sequenced in a study of blood T cell repertoires in COVID-19. Clones were sequenced by immunoSEQ multiplex PCR, and TCRdb holds only the in-frame ones, with some missing. The sample records about 220,000 clones, more than 65% being singletons. Sequenced input: peripheral blood. The receptor set was obtained from a woman of 80 years or more with acute or convalescent COVID-19.

CDR3: CSGRQGLLYNEQFF. As DNA, the CDR3 is TGCAGCGGCCGACAGGGCCTCCTCTACAATGAGCAGTTCTTC. J is TRBJ2-1 and V is TRBV29-1; 7 positions agree with TRBD1. The V segment lost 7 bases and the J segment 3 bases; nucleotides outside the gene matches: 9. The CDR3 runs to 14 residues. The germline V gene has CDR1 SQVTM and CDR2 ANQGSEA.

The chain combines TRBV12-5 with TRBJ1-2; D perhaps matches TRBD1 (5 bases). CDR1 and CDR2 from the germline V gene are LGHNT and FRNRAP. The V end was cut by 6 bases, the J end by 4 bases, with 12 bases between. The CDR3 extends over 13 amino acids. The CDR3 reads CASGHDSTYGYTF. CDR3 coding DNA: TGTGCTAGTGGCCACGACAGCACCTATGGCTACACCTTC.

This chain connects TRBV7-8 to TRBJ2-3, with unresolved D. Germline V CDR1 and CDR2: SGHVS, FQNEAQ. CDR3 length: 12 amino acids. V lost 5 bases and J lost 6, with 9 bases in between. CDR3: CASSLTRDTQYF. The CDR3 coding sequence is TGTGCCAGCAGCCTAACTCGGGATACGCAGTATTTT.

In this sample, this clone turned up once. The chain has TRBV5-1 and TRBJ2-2, with D possibly matching TRBD1 (5 bases). V was shortened by 4 bases and J by 1 base, with 11 bases between the two germline ends. The CDR3 has 15 residues. From germline, CDR1 is SGHRS and CDR2 YFSETQ. The DNA for the CDR3 is TGCGCCAGCAGCCCCCTACAGGAGAACACCGGGGAGCTGTTTTTT. Amino acid sequence: CASSPLQENTGELFF.

This chain connects TRBV6-5 to TRBJ1-2; D possibly corresponds to TRBD1 (6 bases). This CDR3 spans 12 amino acids. The germline V and J ends were trimmed by 5 bases and 8 bases, with 12 bases remaining between them. Germline CDR1 MNHEY, CDR2 SVGAGI. CDR3: CASSQQGGGYTF. The CDR3 bases are TGTGCCAGCAGTCAACAGGGTGGGGGCTACACCTTC.

The chain recombines TRBV5-1 with TRBJ2-7; 7 positions match TRBD1. CDR1 and CDR2 from the germline V gene are SGHRS and YFSETQ. The ends lost 5 bases at V and 0 bases at J; junction bases unmatched: 8. The CDR3 consists of 15 residues. CDR3 DNA: TGCGCCAGCAGGGAAGGGACAGACAGCTCCTACGAGCAGTACTTC. Protein: CASREGTDSSYEQYF.

The rearrangement uses TRBV10-3 and TRBJ1-6; 9 positions agree with TRBD1. CDR3 length equals 16 residues. The ends lost 2 bases at V and 7 bases at J; junction bases unmatched: 6. Germline V gene data show CDR1 as ENHRY and CDR2 as SYGVKD. CDR3 loop: CAISERRDRENSPLHF. In DNA, the CDR3 is TGTGCCATCAGTGAGCGCCGGGACAGGGAGAATTCACCCCTCCACTTT.

This clone was counted only a few times. The CDR3 spells CASLQQGSEKLFF. For the CDR3, the DNA is TGTGCCAGTTTGCAGCAGGGCTCTGAAAAACTGTTTTTT. This chain uses TRBV3-1 (or the pseudogene TRBV3-2) with TRBJ1-4, with TRBD1 as a possible D gene (5 bases). The CDR3 totals 13 residues. The V end lost 9 bases, the J end lost 7 bases, and 15 bases lay between the germline ends. Per germline, CDR1 LGHDT and CDR2 YNNKEL (reference sequence).

The chain is built from TRBV4-2 and TRBJ2-7; D might be TRBD1 (6 bases). Germline-derived CDR1 and CDR2 are LGHNA and YNFKEQ. The V and J ends lost 1 base and 4 bases respectively, with 17 bases between them. The CDR3 runs to 16 residues. Written as DNA, the CDR3 is TGTGCCAGCAGCCAAGCTCTTTCAGGGGATGGGTACGAGCAGTACTTC. As protein: CASSQALSGDGYEQYF.

The J gene is TRBJ1-6, the V gene TRBV25-1; a possible D gene is TRBD1 (6 bases). Germline V gene sequence: CDR1 MGHDK, CDR2 SYGVNS. Trimming took off 1 base at V and 7 bases at J, with 11 bases between the two ends. CDR3 size: 15 residues. The CDR3 sequence: CASSEFKGTNSPLHF. In nucleotides, the CDR3 is TGTGCCAGCAGTGAATTTAAAGGGACAAATTCACCCCTCCACTTT. Combining the CDR3 with reference TRBV25-1 and TRBJ1-6 gives the whole variable domain EADIYQTPRYLVIGTGKKITLECSQTMGHDKMYWYQQDPGMELHLIHYSYGVNSTEKGDLSSESTVSRIRTEHFPLTLESARPSHTSQYLCASSEFKGTNSPLHFGNGTRLTVT.

The chain uses TRBV5-1 and TRBJ1-2; 9 bases line up with TRBD1. The CDR3 sequence is 15 residues long. V lost 4 bases to trimming and J lost 6 bases; unmatched junction nucleotides: 10. Germline assignment: CDR1 SGHRS and CDR2 YFSETQ. CDR3: CASSPGTGLWDGYTF. CDR3 bases: TGCGCCAGCAGCCCCGGGACAGGGTTGTGGGATGGCTACACCTTC.

The V call is TRBV5-6, the J call TRBJ2-3; 8 nucleotides align to TRBD2. Germline values: CDR1 SGHDT, CDR2 YYEEEE. V gave up 0 bases and J gave up 2 bases; unmatched junction bases: 5. CDR3 length equals 16 residues. The CDR3 loop reads CASSLAGGGTTDTQYF. The CDR3 region has the DNA TGTGCCAGCAGCTTGGCAGGCGGGGGGACCACAGATACGCAGTATTTT.

The CDR3: CASSPQAGSIGELFF. CDR3 in DNA: TGTGCCAGCAGTCCCCAGGCCGGGAGTATCGGGGAGCTGTTTTTT. The rearrangement links TRBV28 to TRBJ2-2; weak D call: TRBD2 (6 bases). The CDR3 covers 15 residues. Germline V gene data show CDR1 as MDHEN and CDR2 as SYDVKM. V gave up 5 bases and J gave up 7 bases, with 17 bases separating them.

CDR3 DNA: TGTGCCAGCTCACCATTAATTCAGGGGGGTGGCTACGAGCAGTACTTC. Translation: CASSPLIQGGGYEQYF. The chain has TRBV18 and TRBJ2-7; TRBD1 is a possible D gene (7 bases). Per germline, CDR1 KGHSH and CDR2 LQKENI. V gave up 2 bases and J gave up 3 bases, with 17 bases separating them. This CDR3 is built from 16 residues.

This chain joins TRBV3-1 (or the pseudogene TRBV3-2) and TRBJ1-2; possible D gene TRBD1, 5 bases. Looked up from germline, CDR1 is LGHDT and CDR2 is YNNKEL (reference sequence). V was trimmed by 4 bases and J by 7 bases, leaving 16 bases between them. The CDR3 runs 14 residues. This CDR3 is CASSLRQFSGGYTF. The CDR3 region has the DNA TGTGCCAGCAGCCTACGACAGTTCTCGGGTGGCTACACCTTC.

This clone appeared a single time. V usage is TRBV12-5 and J usage is TRBJ2-1; TRBD2 matches 11 bases. Germline CDR1 and CDR2: LGHNT and FRNRAP. V dropped 0 bases and J dropped 4; count of bases not matched to a gene: 8. There are 18 residues in the CDR3. This CDR3 reads CASGLVLASGGIYNEQFF. Written as DNA, the CDR3 is TGTGCTAGTGGTTTGGTTTTGGCTAGCGGGGGGATATACAATGAGCAGTTCTTC.

This clone was counted once. The genes are TRBV29-1 and TRBJ1-1, with D perhaps TRBD1 (5 bases). The V gene lost 5 bases and the J gene lost 1 base, with 14 bases spanning the gap. The CDR3 is made up of 14 amino acids. Per germline, CDR1 SQVTM and CDR2 ANQGSEA. In DNA, the CDR3 is TGCAGCGTTCGATCGAGACAGTCGAACACTGAAGCTTTCTTT. It specifies CSVRSRQSNTEAFF. The variable domain in full, completed from reference TRBV29-1 and TRBJ1-1, reads SAVISQKPSRDICQRGTSLTIQCQVDSQVTMMFWYRQQPGQSLTLIATANQGSEATYESGFVIDKFPISRPNLTFSTLTVSNMSPEDSSIYLCSVRSRQSNTEAFFGQGTRLTVV.

The gene calls are TRBV5-1 and TRBJ2-2, with a tentative D call TRBD2 (6 bases). CDR1 is SGHRS and CDR2 is YFSETQ in the germline V gene. The CDR3 length is 11 residues. Trimming pared 7 bases from V and 6 bases from J, leaving 7 bases between. The CDR3 DNA reads as TGCGCCAGCGGAGGGGCCGGGGAGCTGTTTTTT. It translates to CASGGAGELFF.

The V and J genes are TRBV7-2 and TRBJ1-3; 7 nucleotides agree with TRBD1. CDR1 is SGHTA and CDR2 is FQGNSA in the germline V gene. The CDR3 runs 16 residues. V trimming: 5 bases; J trimming: 1 base; junction bases outside the gene matches: 8. The CDR3 reads CASSPGTARSGNTIYF. CDR3 DNA sequence: TGTGCCAGCAGCCCAGGGACAGCACGGTCTGGAAACACCATATATTTT. The full variable domain, its missing parts supplied by reference TRBV7-2 and TRBJ1-3, is GAGVSQSPSNKVTEKGKDVELRCDPISGHTALYWYRQSLGQGLEFLIYFQGNSAPDKSGLPSDRFSAERTGGSVSTLTIQRTQQEDSAVYLCASSPGTARSGNTIYFGEGSWLTVV.

The rearrangement links TRBV19 to TRBJ1-4; tentative D call: TRBD1 (5 bases). The CDR3 consists of 14 residues. Germline lookup yields CDR1 LNHDA and CDR2 SQIVND (reference sequence). The V end lost 5 bases, the J end lost 7 bases, and 14 bases lay between the germline ends. The CDR3 loop is CASSPHRQSEKLFF. CDR3 coding DNA: TGTGCCAGTAGTCCTCACCGACAGAGTGAAAAACTGTTTTTT.

V is TRBV19 and J is TRBJ1-1, with TRBD1 matching 10 bases. Germline assignment: CDR1 LNHDA and CDR2 SQIVND (reference sequence). V shed 3 bases, J shed 1 base, and the junction held 8 bases outside the gene matches. The CDR3 extends over 17 amino acids. CDR3 nucleotide sequence: TGTGCCAGTAGTATCCGGGACAGGGGCGCCGGGAACACTGAAGCTTTCTTT. Translation gives CASSIRDRGAGNTEAFF.